The clone carrying this T cell receptor (beta chain) was seen ten or more times. Its specificity is unknown. This entry belongs to a study of T cells in Graves' hyperthyroidism and ophthalmopathy. Across the whole study: Peripheral blood was taken when the disease was first diagnosed, before any treatment began.

Fresh peripheral blood, 9.5 to 10 ml of it, supplied the PBMCs. General study points: Expanded thyroid clonotypes (above 0.001) were mostly also found in blood. Ophthalmopathy was told apart from stable hyperthyroidism by a 13 V-J model.

Amplification of TCR beta CDR3 regions used RNA as the template. First-round RT-PCR with HTBI primers amplified the TCR CDR3 region. TCRdb re-called the multiplex PCR reads with MiXCR, one entry per CDR3 protein. The table includes about 480,000 distinct CDR3 sequences, about an eighth detected once. V was cut by 2 bases and J by 5 bases, with 7 bases left in between. The CDR3 extends over 13 amino acids. Germline CDR1 and CDR2: SGHTA and FQGTGA. This receptor was identified in a woman aged 18-29 years with Graves' hyperthyroidism. The chain joins TRBV7-3 to TRBJ2-1; D is ambiguous. The sequencing sample was made of blood. CDR3 nucleotides: TGTGCCAGCAGCTTAGTGGCAGACAATGAGCAGTTCTTC. It is translated as CASSLVADNEQFF. Full variable domain (rest looked up from reference TRBV7-3 and TRBJ2-1): GAGVSQTPSNKVTEKGKYVELRCDPISGHTALYWYRQSLGQGPEFLIYFQGTGAADDSGLPNDRFFAVRPEGSVSTLKIQRTERGDSAVYLCASSLVADNEQFFGPGTRLTVL.